Listed below are T cell receptor beta chains from one sample, sequenced in a study of molecular identifiers for immune sequencing clone quantification. Each CDR3 protein is one row after TCRdb ran MiXCR on the PCR reads. The table records roughly 90,000 distinct CDR3 sequences, around a quarter of them present only once. Sequences were obtained from naive CD8+ T cells from blood, with Jurkat cell RNA spiked in. The receptors stem from a human donor in good health. Some libraries in this study had Jurkat cell RNA spiked in. Both conserved end residues are part of each CDR3. The D gene is left open where the match is weak. Size is omitted from some rows. Given values are once, few, many or a class for expanded clones.

D gene: TRBD1
J gene: TRBJ2-7
clone size: NA
V gene: TRBV28
CDR3 length: 17
CDR3 DNA: TGTGCCAGCAGTCTTCCCCCGTGGACAGGGGGCCTTTACGAGCAGTACTTC
CDR3 protein: CASSLPPWTGGLYEQYF

D gene: NA
J gene: TRBJ2-3
clone size: NA
V gene: TRBV30
CDR3 length: 13
CDR3 DNA: TGTGCCTGGAGTGCCTGGGGTGCAGATACGCAGTATTTT
CDR3 protein: CAWSAWGADTQYF

D gene: NA
J gene: TRBJ2-7
clone size: many
V gene: TRBV20-1
CDR3 length: 15
CDR3 DNA: TGCAGTGCTAGAGGGCTGTCGGGTTCGGCCTACGAGCAGTACTTC
CDR3 protein: CSARGLSGSAYEQYF

D gene: NA
J gene: TRBJ2-7
clone size: many
V gene: TRBV6-2/TRBV6-3
CDR3 length: 13
CDR3 DNA: TGTGCCAGCAGTGTCGGAGGAGCCTACGAGCAGTACTTC
CDR3 protein: CASSVGGAYEQYF

D gene: TRBD2
J gene: TRBJ2-2
clone size: few
V gene: TRBV7-2
CDR3 length: 15
CDR3 DNA: TGTGCCAGCAGAGGACTAGTCTCAAACGCCGGGGAGCTGTTTTTT
CDR3 protein: CASRGLVSNAGELFF

D gene: NA
J gene: TRBJ2-2
clone size: NA
V gene: TRBV9
CDR3 length: 17
CDR3 DNA: TGTGCCAGCAGCGTAGGAATGGCAGGTCGGAACACCGGGGAGCTGTTTTTT
CDR3 protein: CASSVGMAGRNTGELFF

D gene: TRBD1
J gene: TRBJ2-2
clone size: NA
V gene: TRBV7-9
CDR3 length: 17
CDR3 DNA: TGTGCCAGCAGCTTAGCCCCGGGACAGGGGTTCACCGGGGAGCTGTTTTTT
CDR3 protein: CASSLAPGQGFTGELFF

D gene: NA
J gene: TRBJ1-1
clone size: NA
V gene: TRBV6-2/TRBV6-3
CDR3 length: 15
CDR3 DNA: TGTGCCAGCCACACGAGCGGGGGCCTCGGCACTGAAGCTTTCTTT
CDR3 protein: CASHTSGGLGTEAFF

D gene: NA
J gene: TRBJ2-2
clone size: NA
V gene: TRBV29-1
CDR3 length: 11
CDR3 DNA: TGCGGCGTTGCCCGAGGCGGGGAGCTGTTTTTT
CDR3 protein: CGVARGGELFF

D gene: NA
J gene: TRBJ2-5
clone size: few
V gene: TRBV7-2
CDR3 length: 18
CDR3 DNA: TGTGCCAGCAGCTTATTCTGGGTAGGGACTCCTGAGATGGAGACCCAGTACTTC
CDR3 protein: CASSLFWVGTPEMETQYF

D gene: TRBD2
J gene: TRBJ2-1
clone size: many
V gene: TRBV7-6
CDR3 length: 16
CDR3 DNA: TGTGCCAGCAGCTCAGGACTAGCGGGGGCCGTGGGTGAGCAGTTCTTC
CDR3 protein: CASSSGLAGAVGEQFF

D gene: TRBD1
J gene: TRBJ1-1
clone size: few
V gene: TRBV11-3
CDR3 length: 15
CDR3 DNA: TGTGCCAGCAGCCAGGGCAGGGGGCTTGGCACTGAAGCTTTCTTT
CDR3 protein: CASSQGRGLGTEAFF

D gene: TRBD1
J gene: TRBJ2-2
clone size: NA
V gene: TRBV9
CDR3 length: 16
CDR3 DNA: TGTGCCAGCAGCCCCCCTCTACAGGGGTCCGCCGGGGAGCTGTTTTTT
CDR3 protein: CASSPPLQGSAGELFF

D gene: NA
J gene: TRBJ2-7
clone size: NA
V gene: TRBV6-1
CDR3 length: 16
CDR3 DNA: TGTGCCAGCAGTGAAGCTACAGGGCTGGAGATCTACGAGCAGTACTTC
CDR3 protein: CASSEATGLEIYEQYF

D gene: NA
J gene: TRBJ1-1
clone size: many
V gene: TRBV5-6
CDR3 length: 13
CDR3 DNA: TGTGCCAGCAGTTCCGGACAGAACACTGAAGCTTTCTTT
CDR3 protein: CASSSGQNTEAFF

D gene: TRBD2
J gene: TRBJ2-5
clone size: once
V gene: TRBV11-2
CDR3 length: 16
CDR3 DNA: TGTGCCAGCAGCACCGGGACTAGCCCCTCCCCCGCGCCCCCGTACTTC
CDR3 protein: CASSTGTSPSPAPPYF

D gene: NA
J gene: TRBJ2-5
clone size: NA
V gene: TRBV27
CDR3 length: 12
CDR3 DNA: TGTGCCCGCTCGGCCCCCCAAGCGCCCCAGTACTTC
CDR3 protein: CARSAPQAPQYF

D gene: NA
J gene: TRBJ2-7
clone size: NA
V gene: TRBV16
CDR3 length: 15
CDR3 DNA: TGTGCCAGCAGCCAAAACCTCGGATACTCCTACGAGCGGTACTTC
CDR3 protein: CASSQNLGYSYERYF

D gene: NA
J gene: TRBJ2-5
clone size: many
V gene: TRBV5-6
CDR3 length: 13
CDR3 DNA: TGTGCCAGCAGCCCGACCCTACAAGAGACCCAGTACTTC
CDR3 protein: CASSPTLQETQYF

D gene: NA
J gene: TRBJ2-7
clone size: many
V gene: TRBV13
CDR3 length: 14
CDR3 DNA: TGTGCCAGCAGCCCCGGCGGCGGCCCCTACGAGCAGTACTTC
CDR3 protein: CASSPGGGPYEQYF

D gene: NA
J gene: TRBJ2-2
clone size: many
V gene: TRBV7-3
CDR3 length: 12
CDR3 DNA: TGTGCCAGCAGCCCCAACACCGGGGAGCTGTTTTTT
CDR3 protein: CASSPNTGELFF

D gene: TRBD2
J gene: TRBJ2-1
clone size: many
V gene: TRBV7-8
CDR3 length: 15
CDR3 DNA: TGTGCCAGCAGCCGGACTAGCGGGGGTTACAATGAGCAGTTCTTC
CDR3 protein: CASSRTSGGYNEQFF

D gene: TRBD2
J gene: TRBJ2-5
clone size: many
V gene: TRBV10-3
CDR3 length: 14
CDR3 DNA: TGTGCCATCAGCGGGACTAGCGGTGAAGAGACCCAGTACTTC
CDR3 protein: CAISGTSGEETQYF

D gene: NA
J gene: TRBJ2-3
clone size: NA
V gene: TRBV27
CDR3 length: 16
CDR3 DNA: TGTGCCAGCAGCACTACCCAGGTCGAGAGCACAGATACGCAGTATTTT
CDR3 protein: CASSTTQVESTDTQYF

D gene: NA
J gene: TRBJ2-7
clone size: many
V gene: TRBV30
CDR3 length: 15
CDR3 DNA: TGTGCCTGGAGCCCCGGCACACTGAGCTCCTACGAGCAGTACTTC
CDR3 protein: CAWSPGTLSSYEQYF

D gene: TRBD1
J gene: TRBJ2-3
clone size: few
V gene: TRBV6-5
CDR3 length: 15
CDR3 DNA: TGTGCCAGCAGTTATCGGGGACAGGGGTCAGATACGCAGTATTTT
CDR3 protein: CASSYRGQGSDTQYF

D gene: NA
J gene: TRBJ2-6
clone size: NA
V gene: TRBV4-2
CDR3 length: 16
CDR3 DNA: TGTGCCAGCAGCCCCAGCAGTTGGGCTGGGGCCAACGTCCTGACTTTC
CDR3 protein: CASSPSSWAGANVLTF